The subject of this entry is one T cell receptor (beta chain). What it recognizes is unknown. It was with 60 Vbeta and 13 Jbeta primers that the PCR ran. Assay: immunoSEQ multiplex PCR; the TCRdb copy retains only in-frame clones and omits some. The sample includes about 55,000 clones. V was shortened by 3 bases and J by 0 bases, with 11 bases between the two germline ends. In germline, CDR1 is LGHNA, CDR2 YNFKEQ. This CDR3 has 15 amino acids. The data belong to a study of cytomegalovirus exposure and HLA in healthy donors. Study-level background: The study's early data release held about 85 million unique TCRs from HLA-typed donors. General study findings and limits: Later analysis identified a missense DCLRE1C variant that was linked to TCR beta V- and J-gene trimming. Per a prior analysis, the majority of TCR beta V segments were productive roughly 87% or roughly 30% of the time.

Nominally healthy donors were sampled, though unrecorded immune exposures were likely. The clonotype comes from a man over 45 in good health and CMV-seropositive. The specimen sequenced was PBMCs. The chain couples TRBV4-2 to TRBJ1-2; D may be TRBD1 (6 bases). The CDR3 nucleotides read TGTGCCAGCAGCCAGACAGGTTTAGCTAACTATGGCTACACCTTC. Translating gives CASSQTGLANYGYTF.